This is a list of T cell receptor beta chains from one sample in a study of T-cell reconstitution after alpha-beta-depleted transplantation in children. In TCRdb, the PCR reads were re-called with MiXCR into one record per CDR3 protein. The table has about 310,000 distinct CDR3 sequences, around 25% seen once; the top ten hold 11%. This material consisted of PBMCs, mostly from graft donor cells, taken 180 days after TCRalphabeta/CD19-depleted stem cell transplant. The origin of the receptors is a male patient between 5 and 17 years old who had a stem cell transplant for acute lymphoblastic leukemia, so the T cells may come from the graft donor. Both conserved end residues are part of each CDR3. Where a row states a size, it is once, few, many or the class of an expanded clone; other rows omit it.

v_call: TRBV5-1
clone_size: -
j_call: TRBJ2-5
cdr3_aa: CASSSAGEIQETQYF

v_call: TRBV25-1
clone_size: -
j_call: TRBJ2-4
cdr3_aa: CASSEFGLTAKNIQYF

v_call: TRBV27
clone_size: -
j_call: TRBJ2-7
cdr3_aa: CASIGGMLYEQYF

v_call: TRBV7-3
clone_size: -
j_call: TRBJ2-5
cdr3_aa: CASSSPGQGAETQYF

v_call: TRBV4-1
clone_size: -
j_call: TRBJ2-7
cdr3_aa: CASSQPDGRYEQYF

v_call: TRBV4-2
clone_size: -
j_call: TRBJ2-5
cdr3_aa: CASSQDSGTQYF

v_call: TRBV4-2
clone_size: many
j_call: TRBJ1-2
cdr3_aa: CASSQGSWNYGYTF

v_call: TRBV12-3/TRBV12-4
clone_size: many
j_call: TRBJ1-5
cdr3_aa: CASSFRSGWEQPQHF

v_call: TRBV3-1
clone_size: -
j_call: TRBJ1-4
cdr3_aa: CASSRGLYNEKLFF

v_call: TRBV12-3/TRBV12-4
clone_size: -
j_call: TRBJ2-7
cdr3_aa: CASSHRDRGGEQYF